This TCR beta chain derives from a study of blood T cell repertoires in COVID-19. Across the whole study: Samples of COVID-19 (acute and convalescent) were obtained from the United States, Italy and Spain. Sources were T cells, B-cell-depleted T cells, or PBMCs; the material itself was cDNA or gDNA.

V was cut by 8 bases and J by 11 bases, with 16 bases left in between. Germline values: CDR1 GTSNPN, CDR2 SVGIG (reference sequence). This CDR3 comprises 12 residues. Per the original data handling: Amplification from reference gene primers served as the basis for estimated nucleated cell counts. Using immunoSEQ multiplex PCR, the repertoire was profiled, and TCRdb retains in-frame clones only, with some absent. The V and J calls and clone size are taken from that table; D and trimming were inferred from the DNA. Among 150,000 to 180,000 clones listed, around 78% were seen once. This chain connects TRBV30 to TRBJ2-6; TRBD2 is a possible D gene (5 bases). Sample: peripheral blood. This clonotype was sampled from a man at least 80 years old with acute or convalescent COVID-19. CDR3 in DNA: TGTGCCCACAGTGGCGGGCTCTACGTCCTGACTTTC. Protein: CAHSGGLYVLTF.